This T cell receptor beta chain was sequenced during a study of T cell repertoires in cytomegalovirus infection. Study-wide background: Alongside well-studied HLA-B-restricted CMV epitopes, recently identified HLA-C-restricted CMV epitopes were also used. Public signatures in TCR beta pointed to CMV infection and matching HLA type. The study's findings and limits: In two of eight donors, the top clonotype was HLA-C-restricted CMV-specific.

Notes on this clonotype: Its antigen remains unidentified. The germline gene is not matched at one end of the junction; a read error may be the cause.

In TCRdb, the reads were re-called with MiXCR into one record per CDR3 protein. The data hold hundreds of thousands of distinct CDR3 sequences, with roughly 30% observed a single time. The CDR3 spans 15 residues. Germline CDR1 reads MNHEY; CDR2 reads SVGAGI. This clonotype originated in a human donor in good health (CMV status not recorded). Some clones in this sample may be carry-over from other donors' samples. Sample: cultured PBMCs, taken from culture after CMV antigen stimulation. J is TRBJ2-5 and V is TRBV6-5, with D unclear. For the CDR3, the DNA is TGTGCCAACAGTCTGCTAGTCGGATTGAAAGAGACCCAGTACTTC. Encoded protein: CANSLLVGLKETQYF.